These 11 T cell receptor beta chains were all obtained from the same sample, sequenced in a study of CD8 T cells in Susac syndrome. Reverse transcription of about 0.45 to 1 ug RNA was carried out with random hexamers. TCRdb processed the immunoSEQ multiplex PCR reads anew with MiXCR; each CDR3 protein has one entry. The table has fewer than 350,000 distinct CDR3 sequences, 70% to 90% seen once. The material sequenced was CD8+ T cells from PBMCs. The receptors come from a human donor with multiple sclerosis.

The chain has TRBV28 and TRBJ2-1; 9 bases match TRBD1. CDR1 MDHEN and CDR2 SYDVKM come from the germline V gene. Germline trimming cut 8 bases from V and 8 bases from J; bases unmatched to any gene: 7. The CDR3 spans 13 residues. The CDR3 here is CASRVTGGYEQFF. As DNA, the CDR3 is TGTGCCAGCCGAGTGACAGGGGGTTATGAGCAGTTCTTC.

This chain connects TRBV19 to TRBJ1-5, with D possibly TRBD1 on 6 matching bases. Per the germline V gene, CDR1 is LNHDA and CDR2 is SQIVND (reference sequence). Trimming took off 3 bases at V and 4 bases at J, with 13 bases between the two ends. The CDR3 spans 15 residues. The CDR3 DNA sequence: TGTGCCAGTAGTATTGGGACATACCCGAATCAGCCCCAGCATTTT. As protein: CASSIGTYPNQPQHF.

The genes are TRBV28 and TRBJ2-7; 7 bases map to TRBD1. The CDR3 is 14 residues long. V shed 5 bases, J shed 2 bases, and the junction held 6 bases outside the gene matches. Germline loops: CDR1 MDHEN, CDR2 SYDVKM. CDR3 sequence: CASSAGTATYEQYF. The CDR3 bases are TGTGCCAGCAGTGCCGGGACAGCAACCTACGAGCAGTACTTC. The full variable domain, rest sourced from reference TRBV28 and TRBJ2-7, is DVKVTQSSRYLVKRTGEKVFLECVQDMDHENMFWYRQDPGLGLRLIYFSYDVKMKEKGDIPEGYSVSREKKERFSLILESASTNQTSMYLCASSAGTATYEQYFGPGTRLTVT.

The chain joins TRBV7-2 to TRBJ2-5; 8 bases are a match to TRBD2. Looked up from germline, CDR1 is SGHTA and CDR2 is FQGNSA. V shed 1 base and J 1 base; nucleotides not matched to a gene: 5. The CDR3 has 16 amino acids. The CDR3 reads CASSLVISGIQETQYF. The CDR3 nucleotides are TGTGCCAGCAGCTTAGTGATTAGCGGGATCCAAGAGACCCAGTACTTC.

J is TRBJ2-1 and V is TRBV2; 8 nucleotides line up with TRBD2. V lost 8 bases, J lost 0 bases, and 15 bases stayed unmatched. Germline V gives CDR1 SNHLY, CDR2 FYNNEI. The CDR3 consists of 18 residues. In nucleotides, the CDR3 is TGTGCCAGCGGGGAGGGTAGCGGGGTACTACACTCCTACAATGAGCAGTTCTTC. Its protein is CASGEGSGVLHSYNEQFF.

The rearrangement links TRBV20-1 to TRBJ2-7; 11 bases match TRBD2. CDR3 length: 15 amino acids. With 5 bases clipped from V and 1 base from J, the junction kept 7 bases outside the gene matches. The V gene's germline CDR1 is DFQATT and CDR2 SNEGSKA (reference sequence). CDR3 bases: TGCAGTGCTCCCGGGACTAGCGGATATTCCTACGAGCAGTACTTC. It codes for CSAPGTSGYSYEQYF.

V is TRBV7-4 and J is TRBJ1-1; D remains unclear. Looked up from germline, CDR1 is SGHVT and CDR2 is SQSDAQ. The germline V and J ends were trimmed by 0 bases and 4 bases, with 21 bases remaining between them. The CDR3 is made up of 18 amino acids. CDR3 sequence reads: CASSLAVGSKYLATEAFF. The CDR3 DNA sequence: TGTGCCAGCAGCTTAGCGGTAGGGTCTAAGTACCTGGCCACTGAAGCTTTCTTT.

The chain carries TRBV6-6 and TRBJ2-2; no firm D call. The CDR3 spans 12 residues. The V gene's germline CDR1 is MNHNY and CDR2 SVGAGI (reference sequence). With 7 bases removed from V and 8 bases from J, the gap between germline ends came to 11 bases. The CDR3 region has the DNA TGTGCCAGCACCCCCGGGTCAGGGGAGCTGTTTTTT. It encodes CASTPGSGELFF.

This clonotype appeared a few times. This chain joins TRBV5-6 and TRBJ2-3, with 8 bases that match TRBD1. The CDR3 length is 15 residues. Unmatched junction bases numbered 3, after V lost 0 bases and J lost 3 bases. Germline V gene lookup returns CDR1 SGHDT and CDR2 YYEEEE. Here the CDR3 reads CASSLGQGKTDTQYF. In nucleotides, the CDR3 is TGTGCCAGCAGCTTGGGACAGGGGAAAACAGATACGCAGTATTTT.

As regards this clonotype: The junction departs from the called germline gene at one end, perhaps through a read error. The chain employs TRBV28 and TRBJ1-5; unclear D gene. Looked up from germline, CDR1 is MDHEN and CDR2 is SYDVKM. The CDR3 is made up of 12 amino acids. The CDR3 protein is CASSLTLHPKDF. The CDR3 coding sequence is TGTGCCAGCAGTTTGACCCTCCATCCCAAGGATTTT.

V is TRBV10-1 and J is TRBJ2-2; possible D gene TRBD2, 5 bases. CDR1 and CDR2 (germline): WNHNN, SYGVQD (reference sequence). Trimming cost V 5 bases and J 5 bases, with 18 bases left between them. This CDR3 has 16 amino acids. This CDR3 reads CASSTQDREGTGELFF. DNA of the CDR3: TGCGCCAGCAGTACTCAGGACCGGGAAGGAACCGGGGAGCTGTTTTTT.